These 20 T cell receptor beta chains originate from one sample sequenced in a study of blood T cell repertoires in COVID-19. The protocol was immunoSEQ multiplex PCR, while the TCRdb copy is restricted to in-frame clones and leaves out a portion. Here the sample spans 85,000 to 95,000 clones, 65% to 90% being singletons. The sample comprised peripheral blood. Receptors originate from a woman of 80 years or more with acute or convalescent COVID-19.

V gene TRBV24-1 combines with J gene TRBJ1-2, with D unclear. The CDR3 spans 13 residues. Germline CDR1 reads KGHDR; CDR2 reads SFDVKD. V was cut by 6 bases and J by 7 bases, with 14 bases left in between. CDR3 protein: CATSLSGLPGYTF. DNA for the CDR3: TGTGCCACCAGTTTGTCAGGACTGCCTGGCTACACCTTC.

The chain carries TRBV5-1 and TRBJ2-7, with a weak D call TRBD2 (7 bases). There are 15 residues in the CDR3. The germline V gene encodes CDR1 SGHRS and CDR2 YFSETQ. Between the trimmed V and J ends, which lost 4 bases and 5 bases, there was a span of 19 bases. The CDR3 nucleotides read TGCGCCAGCAGCCCCCACAGGGCGGGGGACAACGAGCAGTACTTC. This gives the protein CASSPHRAGDNEQYF.

The chain links TRBV7-2 to TRBJ2-7; 9 nucleotides align to TRBD1. V dropped 2 bases and J dropped 4; count of bases not matched to a gene: 6. The V gene's germline CDR1 is SGHTA and CDR2 FQGNSA. The length of the CDR3 is 15 residues. The CDR3 region has the DNA TGTGCCAGCAGCTTATCAACAGGGGGCGTTTACGAGCAGTACTTC. It translates to CASSLSTGGVYEQYF.

V and J are TRBV4-1 and TRBJ1-6; TRBD1 is a possible D gene (5 bases). Germline-derived CDR1 and CDR2 are MGHRA and YSYEKL. Trimming removed 0 bases from V and 5 bases from J, with 14 bases in between. This CDR3 has 17 amino acids. The CDR3 region has the DNA TGCGCCAGCAGCCAAGAACCTTTTCGGGGGAATAATTCACCCCTCCACTTT. Protein sequence: CASSQEPFRGNNSPLHF.

The J gene is TRBJ1-4, the V gene TRBV6-5; no clear D gene. Germline CDR1 reads MNHEY; CDR2 reads SVGAGI. The CDR3 consists of 14 residues. Trimming shortened V by 6 bases and J by 7 bases, and 15 bases separated the two germline ends. The DNA for the CDR3 is TGTGCCAGCAGATTTAGATGGGAGACTGAAAAACTGTTTTTT. The encoded protein is CASRFRWETEKLFF.

The V and J genes are TRBV7-2 and TRBJ1-3, with TRBD1 identical over 9 bases. Per the germline V gene, CDR1 is SGHTA and CDR2 is FQGNSA. V was pared by 5 bases and J by 4 bases, with 6 bases of the junction left unmatched. CDR3 length equals 15 residues. The CDR3 DNA is TGTGCCAGCAGCCTACAGGGGGCGGTAGGAAACACCATATATTTT. As protein: CASSLQGAVGNTIYF. Full variable domain (outside the CDR3, taken from reference TRBV7-2 and TRBJ1-3): GAGVSQSPSNKVTEKGKDVELRCDPISGHTALYWYRQSLGQGLEFLIYFQGNSAPDKSGLPSDRFSAERTGGSVSTLTIQRTQQEDSAVYLCASSLQGAVGNTIYFGEGSWLTVV.

V gene TRBV5-4 combines with J gene TRBJ1-2; possible D gene TRBD1, 5 bases. The CDR3 runs to 14 residues. CDR1 is SGHNT and CDR2 is YYREEE in the germline V gene (reference sequence). The germline V and J ends were trimmed by 0 bases and 4 bases, with 10 bases remaining between them. CDR3 protein: CASSLVTTVYGYTF. The CDR3 DNA reads as TGTGCCAGCAGCTTGGTTACGACAGTCTATGGCTACACCTTC.

The chain couples TRBV3-1 (or the pseudogene TRBV3-2) to TRBJ1-5; D not certain. The CDR3 is 15 residues long. The germline gives CDR1 LGHDT, CDR2 YNNKEL (reference sequence). Trimming stripped 1 base from V and 0 bases from J, with 7 bases between. The CDR3 sequence is CASSQGGVSNQPQHF. In DNA form, the CDR3 reads TGTGCCAGCAGCCAAGGCGGGGTTAGCAATCAGCCCCAGCATTTT.

The chain uses TRBV12-3 or TRBV12-4 and TRBJ1-4; the D is unclear. The V end was cut by 5 bases, the J end by 7 bases, with 8 bases between. The length of the CDR3 is 12 residues. The CDR3 loop reads CASSLPVEKLFF. CDR3 in DNA: TGTGCCAGCAGTCTCCCCGTTGAAAAACTGTTTTTT.

This clone was seen a handful of times. The chain combines TRBV19 with TRBJ1-3; 7 bases match TRBD1. The germline gives CDR1 LNHDA, CDR2 SQIVND (reference sequence). The J segment lost 2 bases and the V segment lost 2 bases, leaving 3 bases of the junction unmatched. The CDR3 runs 15 residues. The CDR3 DNA reads TGTGCCAGTAGTATACCACAGGGGACTGGAAACACCATATATTTT. This gives the protein CASSIPQGTGNTIYF.

This chain joins TRBV24-1 and TRBJ1-4, with 11 bases aligning to TRBD1. CDR1 is KGHDR and CDR2 is SFDVKD in the germline V gene. The length of the CDR3 is 19 residues. V shed 4 bases, J shed 0 bases, and the junction held 9 bases outside the gene matches. CDR3 loop: CATSESPGTGGPTNEKLFF. CDR3 sequence (DNA): TGTGCCACCAGTGAAAGTCCAGGGACAGGGGGACCAACTAATGAAAAACTGTTTTTT.

This rearrangement joins TRBV6-1 to TRBJ1-5; D is uncertain. Trimming took off 1 base at V and 4 bases at J, with 11 bases between the two ends. CDR1 and CDR2 (germline): MNHNS, SASEGT. The CDR3 has 15 residues. CDR3 protein: CASSEEGRGNQPQHF. For the CDR3, the DNA is TGTGCCAGCAGTGAAGAAGGGCGGGGAAATCAGCCCCAGCATTTT.

In its sample, this clone was seen once. V and J are TRBV6-5 and TRBJ1-2; 8 nucleotides match TRBD1. Germline CDR1 and CDR2: MNHEY and SVGAGI. Trimming removed 4 bases from V and 3 bases from J; junction bases left unmatched: 7. The CDR3 is 15 residues long. The CDR3 region is CASSSQGARDYGYTF. The CDR3 bases are TGTGCCAGCAGTTCCCAGGGGGCTAGGGACTATGGCTACACCTTC.

The V and J genes are TRBV11-3 and TRBJ1-3, with a weak D call TRBD1 (6 bases). Deletions cut 5 bases from V and 7 bases from J, with 18 bases between. The germline CDR1 and CDR2 sequences are SGHNT and YENEEA. The CDR3 sequence is 15 residues long. The CDR3 here is CASSPRQADVNTIYF. The CDR3 DNA reads TGTGCCAGCAGCCCCCGACAGGCTGACGTGAACACCATATATTTT.

This sequence joins TRBV11-2 and TRBJ2-7, with TRBD1 matching over 9 bases. With 3 bases clipped from V and 3 bases from J, the junction kept 9 bases outside the gene matches. This CDR3 is built from 16 residues. From germline, CDR1 is SGHAT and CDR2 FQNNGV. The CDR3: CASSFPGQGKSYEQYF. The DNA of the CDR3 is TGTGCCAGCAGCTTCCCGGGACAGGGAAAAAGCTACGAGCAGTACTTC.

The chain is built from TRBV6-5 and TRBJ1-4; 8 nucleotides agree with TRBD1. With V trimmed by 6 bases and J by 7 bases, 10 bases remained unmatched. The CDR3 has 15 amino acids. Germline V gene lookup returns CDR1 MNHEY and CDR2 SVGAGI. CDR3 sequence reads: CASRKQGVGSEKLFF. CDR3 coding DNA: TGTGCCAGCAGGAAACAGGGGGTGGGGAGTGAAAAACTGTTTTTT.

This clone was seen only a few times. The rearrangement uses TRBV5-1 and TRBJ2-3; 7 bases are shared with TRBD1. Germline V lookup: CDR1 SGHRS, CDR2 YFSETQ. The ends lost 2 bases at V and 2 bases at J; junction bases unmatched: 5. CDR3 length: 15 amino acids. CDR3 DNA sequence: TGCGCCAGCAGCTTCGGGACAGCTACCACAGATACGCAGTATTTT. It is translated as CASSFGTATTDTQYF.

This rearrangement joins TRBV18 to TRBJ2-7, with D maybe TRBD2 (5 bases). This CDR3 is built from 13 residues. V was pared by 1 base and J by 6 bases, with 10 bases between. Per germline, CDR1 KGHSH and CDR2 LQKENI. The CDR3 bases are TGTGCCAGCTCACCACAATCCGGGGTCGAGCAGTACTTC. Protein: CASSPQSGVEQYF.

The chain joins TRBV24-1 to TRBJ2-5; 7 bases match TRBD2. This CDR3 is 18 amino acids long. Germline CDR1 reads KGHDR; CDR2 reads SFDVKD. The ends lost 3 bases at V and 5 bases at J; junction bases unmatched: 17. The CDR3 is CATSDPSLGRRGGETQYF. The DNA for the CDR3 is TGTGCCACCAGTGATCCCTCCCTCGGGAGGCGGGGTGGGGAGACCCAGTACTTC.

The J gene is TRBJ1-4, the V gene TRBV7-9, with 9 bases lining up with TRBD1. CDR1 and CDR2 (germline): SEHNR, FQNEAQ (reference sequence). Trimming took 3 bases from V and 0 from J; bases not matched to a gene: 11. The CDR3 is 19 residues long. CDR3 residues: CASSFLRDRVMATNEKLFF. CDR3 DNA sequence: TGTGCCAGCAGCTTCCTCCGGGACAGGGTTATGGCAACTAATGAAAAACTGTTTTTT.